This entry concerns a single TCR beta chain. Produced via immunoSEQ multiplex PCR; TCRdb's table is partial and in-frame only. Of about 74,000 clones in the sample, around nine tenths were seen once. CDR1 is SGHTA, CDR2 FQGNSA, per germline. Trimming took off 3 bases at V and 8 bases at J, with 13 bases between the two ends. CDR3 size: 13 residues. This record comes from a study of blood T cell repertoires in COVID-19. The TCR sequence derives from a woman older than 75 with active or convalescent COVID-19. The sequenced sample consisted of peripheral blood. The V gene is TRBV7-2, the J gene TRBJ1-2; the D is unclear. This CDR3 is CASSLTRGRGYTF. The CDR3 DNA reads as TGTGCCAGCAGCTTGACTCGGGGTCGAGGCTACACCTTC.